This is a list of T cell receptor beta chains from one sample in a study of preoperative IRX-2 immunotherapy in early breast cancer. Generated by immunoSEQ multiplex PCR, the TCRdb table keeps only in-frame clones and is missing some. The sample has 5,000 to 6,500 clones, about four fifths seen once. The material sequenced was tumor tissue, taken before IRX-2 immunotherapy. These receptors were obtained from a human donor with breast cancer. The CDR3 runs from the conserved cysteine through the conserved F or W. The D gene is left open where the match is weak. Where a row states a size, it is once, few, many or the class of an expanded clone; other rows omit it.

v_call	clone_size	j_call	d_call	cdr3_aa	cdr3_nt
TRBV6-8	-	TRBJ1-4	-	CASSYSWEGAKGGLRGEKLFF	TGTGCCAGCAGTTACTCCTGGGAAGGGGCTAAGGGAGGGTTGCGTGGTGAAAAACTGTTTTTT
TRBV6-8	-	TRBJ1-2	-	CASSDLRVKDYGYTF	TGTGCCAGCAGTGATCTGAGGGTAAAGGACTATGGCTACACCTTC
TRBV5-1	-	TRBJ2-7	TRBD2	CASSFPEQVAGSPNPYEQYF	TGCGCCAGCAGCTTCCCTGAACAAGTAGCGGGGTCCCCGAACCCCTACGAGCAGTACTTC
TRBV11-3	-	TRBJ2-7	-	CASSLVGHYYEQYF	TGTGCCAGCAGCTTAGTGGGACACTACTACGAGCAGTACTTC
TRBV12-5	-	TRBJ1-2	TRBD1	CASTPSTGTAAWTF	TGTGCCAGCACTCCCTCTACCGGGACAGCCGCGTGGACCTTC
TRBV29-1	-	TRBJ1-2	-	CSVATGLRYGYTF	TGCAGCGTCGCAACCGGGCTCCGGTATGGCTACACCTTC
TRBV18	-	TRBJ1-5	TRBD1	CASSPGTGGSNQPQHF	TGTGCCAGCTCACCGGGGACAGGGGGCAGCAATCAGCCCCAGCATTTT
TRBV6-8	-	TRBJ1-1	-	CASHRVGAEAFF	TGTGCCAGCCACAGGGTTGGCGCTGAAGCTTTCTTT
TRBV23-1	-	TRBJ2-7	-	CASSQSPPYEQYF	TGCGCCAGCAGTCAATCTCCCCCGTACGAGCAGTACTTC
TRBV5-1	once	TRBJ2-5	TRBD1	CASSRQGALQETQYF	TGCGCCAGCAGCCGACAGGGGGCTCTACAAGAGACCCAGTACTTC
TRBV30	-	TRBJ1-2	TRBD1	CAWARQGRFSGYTF	TGTGCCTGGGCAAGACAGGGGCGTTTCAGTGGCTACACCTTC
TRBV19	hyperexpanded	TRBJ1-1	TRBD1	CASTMDRSNTEAFF	TGTGCCAGTACGATGGACAGGTCAAATACTGAAGCTTTCTTT